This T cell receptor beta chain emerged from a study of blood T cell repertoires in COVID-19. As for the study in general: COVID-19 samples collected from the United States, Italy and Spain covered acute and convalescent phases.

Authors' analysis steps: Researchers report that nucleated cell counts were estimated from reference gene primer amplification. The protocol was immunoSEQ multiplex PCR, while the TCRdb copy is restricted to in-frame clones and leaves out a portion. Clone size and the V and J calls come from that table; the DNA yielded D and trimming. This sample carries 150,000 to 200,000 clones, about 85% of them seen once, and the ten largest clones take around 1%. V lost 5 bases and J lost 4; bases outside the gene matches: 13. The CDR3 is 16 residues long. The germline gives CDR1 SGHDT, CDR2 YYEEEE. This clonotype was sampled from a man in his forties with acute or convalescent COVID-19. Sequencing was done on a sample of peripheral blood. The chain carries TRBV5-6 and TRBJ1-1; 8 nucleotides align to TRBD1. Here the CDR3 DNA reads TGTGCCAGCAGGATGTTAAGGACAGGGTTCGGCACTGAAGCTTTCTTT. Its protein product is CASRMLRTGFGTEAFF.